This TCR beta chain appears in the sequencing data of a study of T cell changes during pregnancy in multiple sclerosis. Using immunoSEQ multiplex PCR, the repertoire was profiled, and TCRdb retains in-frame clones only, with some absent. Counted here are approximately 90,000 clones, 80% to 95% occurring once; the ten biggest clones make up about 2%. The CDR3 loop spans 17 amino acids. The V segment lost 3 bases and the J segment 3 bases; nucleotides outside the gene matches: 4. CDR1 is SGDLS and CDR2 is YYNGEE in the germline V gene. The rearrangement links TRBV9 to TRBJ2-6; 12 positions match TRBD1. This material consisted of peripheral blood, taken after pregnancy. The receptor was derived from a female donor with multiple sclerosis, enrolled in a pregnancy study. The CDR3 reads CASSAGTGGLGANVLTF. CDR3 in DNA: TGTGCCAGCAGCGCCGGGACAGGGGGCCTTGGGGCCAACGTCCTGACTTTC.